The following is a T cell receptor beta chain sequence with its context. The sample is drawn from a study of blood T cell repertoires in COVID-19. Study-wide context: The United States, Italy and Spain were the sources of the acute and convalescent COVID-19 samples.

In the authors' methods: Amplification of reference gene primers provided the estimated nucleated cell counts. The protocol was immunoSEQ multiplex PCR, while the TCRdb copy is restricted to in-frame clones and leaves out a portion. For V, J and clone size, that table is used; D and trimming come from the DNA. The sample records about 250,000 clones, approximately 90% being singletons. V lost 9 bases to trimming and J lost 7 bases, with 22 bases between them. The CDR3 loop spans 14 amino acids. CDR1 and CDR2 from the germline V gene are LNHDA and SQIVND (reference sequence). The chain joins TRBV19 to TRBJ2-7; perhaps TRBD1 as D (7 bases). The sequencing input was PBMCs or T cells enriched from blood (not recorded which). The TCR comes from a man in his forties or fifties who had recovered from COVID-19. CDR3 nucleotides: TGTGCCAGACCCCGACAGGGAGGCCCCTTGGAGCAGTACTTC. This codes for CARPRQGGPLEQYF.